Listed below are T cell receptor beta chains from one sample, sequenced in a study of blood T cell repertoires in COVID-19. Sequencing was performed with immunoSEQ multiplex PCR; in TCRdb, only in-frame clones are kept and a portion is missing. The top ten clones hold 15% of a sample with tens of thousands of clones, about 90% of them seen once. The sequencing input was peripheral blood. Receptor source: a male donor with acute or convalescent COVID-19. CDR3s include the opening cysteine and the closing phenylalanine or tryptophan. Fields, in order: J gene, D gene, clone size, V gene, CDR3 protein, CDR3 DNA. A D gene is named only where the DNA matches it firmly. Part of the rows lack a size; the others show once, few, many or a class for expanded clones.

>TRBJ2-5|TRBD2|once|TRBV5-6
CASSPTAGLAEETQYF
TGTGCCAGCAGCCCCACCGCCGGACTAGCGGAAGAGACCCAGTACTTC
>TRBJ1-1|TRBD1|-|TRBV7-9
CASSLYIPDRERAFF
TGTGCCAGCAGCTTATATATCCCGGACAGGGAGCGGGCTTTCTTT
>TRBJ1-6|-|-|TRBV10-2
CASSEAGQGSPLHF
TGCGCCAGCAGTGAGGCGGGGCAGGGTTCACCCCTCCACTTT
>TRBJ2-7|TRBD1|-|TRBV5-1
CASSLEAGGSYEQYF
TGCGCCAGCAGCTTGGAGGCAGGGGGTTCCTACGAGCAGTACTTC
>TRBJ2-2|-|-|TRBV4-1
CASSQDWAGTNTGELFF
TGCGCCAGCAGCCAAGATTGGGCAGGCACGAACACCGGGGAGCTGTTTTTT
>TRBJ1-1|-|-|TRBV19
CASSIGGLGKNTEAFF
TGTGCCAGTAGTATAGGAGGGTTAGGGAAGAACACTGAAGCTTTCTTT
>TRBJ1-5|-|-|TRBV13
CASSLRRGQPQHF
TGTGCCAGCAGCTTACGTCGGGGTCAGCCCCAGCATTTT
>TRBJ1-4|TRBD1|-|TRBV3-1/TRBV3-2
CASSDRDSDNEKLFF
TGTGCCAGCAGCGACCGGGACAGCGATAATGAAAAACTGTTTTTT
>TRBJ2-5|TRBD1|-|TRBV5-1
CASSSKGTGGSETQYF
TGCGCCAGCAGCTCAAAGGGGACAGGGGGATCAGAGACCCAGTACTTC
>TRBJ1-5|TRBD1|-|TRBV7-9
CASSSTGTDSNQPQHF
TGTGCCAGCAGCTCGACCGGGACAGACAGCAATCAGCCCCAGCATTTT
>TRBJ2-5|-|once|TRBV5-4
CASSPSVRGETQYF
TGTGCCAGCAGCCCATCCGTCCGGGGAGAGACCCAGTACTTC
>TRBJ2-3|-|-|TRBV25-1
CASNFQGGDTQYF
TGTGCCAGCAATTTCCAGGGCGGAGATACGCAGTATTTT
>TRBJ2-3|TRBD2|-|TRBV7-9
CASSLTSGGRGDTQYF
TGTGCCAGCAGCTTGACTAGCGGGGGCCGGGGAGATACGCAGTATTTT
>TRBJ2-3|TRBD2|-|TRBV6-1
CASSERGLAGFTDTQYF
TGTGCCAGCAGTGAAAGGGGCCTAGCGGGGTTCACAGATACGCAGTATTTT
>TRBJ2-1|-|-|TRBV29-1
CSVEKAGASYNEQFF
TGCAGCGTTGAGAAGGCGGGGGCCTCCTACAATGAGCAGTTCTTC
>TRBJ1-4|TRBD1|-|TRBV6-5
CASRLGTGPNEKLFF
TGTGCCAGCAGACTAGGGACAGGGCCTAATGAAAAACTGTTTTTT
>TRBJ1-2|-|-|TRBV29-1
CSVHSVDGYTF
TGCAGCGTCCATTCGGTGGATGGCTACACCTTC